This T cell receptor beta chain was found in a study of T cells in tuberculosis. Study-wide background: The T cells targeted glucose monomycolate, a mycobacterial lipid, via CD1B. In South Africa, adults with active tuberculosis were compared with IGRA-negative and latently infected IGRA-positive adolescents.

Sequenced by immunoSEQ multiplex PCR; TCRdb stores in-frame clones only, minus some. The table includes about 10,000 clones, around 94% detected once. The ends lost 4 bases at V and 5 bases at J; junction bases unmatched: 3. Germline CDR1 and CDR2: SGHDT and YYEEEE. The CDR3 covers 12 residues. Study-wide findings and caveats: Active tuberculosis alpha repertoires lay closer to GMM-specific TCRs than controls'. Classification accuracy was about 90% (AUROC 0.8 to 0.9) with the GMM-specific repertoire.

This clone was seen a single time. Its antigen is unidentified. The chain has TRBV5-6 and TRBJ2-7; 7 bases are shared with TRBD1. The clonotype was recovered from an adult with tuberculosis. Material for sequencing was PBMCs. The CDR3, as DNA: TGTGCCAGCAGCGGGACAGTCCACGAGCAGTACTTC. It translates to CASSGTVHEQYF.